This T cell receptor (beta chain) was sequenced during a study of PD-L1 blockade in urothelial cancer. Study-wide context: Blood underwent analysis 3 weeks (second dose) and 6 weeks after treatment began. Median blood clonality was roughly 0.087, with 86,000 or so unique TCRs.

As to time point: pretreatment peripheral blood. Each patient contributed between 1 and 8 total time points of blood mononuclear cells, pretreatment and during treatment. Produced via immunoSEQ multiplex PCR; TCRdb's table is partial and in-frame only. The table includes some 71,000 clones, 70% to 90% detected once. The CDR3 length is 11 residues. Germline V gene lookup returns CDR1 GTSNPN and CDR2 SVGIG (reference sequence). V lost 0 bases and J 6 bases, leaving 3 bases between the germline ends. Overall study findings and caveats: Better survival was predicted by below-median pretreatment blood TCR clonality.

Note on this clone: Antigen unknown.

This clonotype was sampled from a man aged 35 to 55 with urothelial cancer. Sequences were derived from PBMCs, sampled around atezolizumab (anti-PD-L1) treatment. This chain connects TRBV30 to TRBJ2-1; no clear D. The CDR3 here is CAWSVINEQFF. CDR3 nucleotides: TGTGCCTGGAGTGTCATCAATGAGCAGTTCTTC.